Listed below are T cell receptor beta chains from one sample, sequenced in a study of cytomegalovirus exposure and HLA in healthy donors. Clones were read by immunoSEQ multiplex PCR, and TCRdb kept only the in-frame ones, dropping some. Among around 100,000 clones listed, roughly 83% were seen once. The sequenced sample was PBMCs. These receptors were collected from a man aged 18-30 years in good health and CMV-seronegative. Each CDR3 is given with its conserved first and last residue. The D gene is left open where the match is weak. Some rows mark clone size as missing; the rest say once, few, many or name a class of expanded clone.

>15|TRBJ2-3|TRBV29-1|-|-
TGCAGCGTTGCCCTGACAGTTTATAGCACAGATACGCAGTATTTT
CSVALTVYSTDTQYF
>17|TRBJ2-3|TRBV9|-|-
TGTGCCAGCAGCGTAGCCGGGACATCCTATCCTGAGGGTACGCAGTATTTT
CASSVAGTSYPEGTQYF
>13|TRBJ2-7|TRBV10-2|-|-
TGCGCCACGAATGACTACCTGATAAACGAGCAGTACTTC
CATNDYLINEQYF
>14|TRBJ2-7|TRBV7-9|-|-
TGTGCCAGCAGCTTAGGCCAGAACTCCTACGAGCAGTACTTC
CASSLGQNSYEQYF
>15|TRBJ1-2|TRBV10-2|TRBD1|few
TGCGCCAGCAACCCGGGACAGGGGGCTCGGTATGGCTACACCTTC
CASNPGQGARYGYTF
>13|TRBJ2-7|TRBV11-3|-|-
TGTGCCAGCAGCTTAGGGCCCTCCTACGAGCAGTACTTC
CASSLGPSYEQYF
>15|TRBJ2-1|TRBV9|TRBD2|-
TGTGCCAGCAGCGTAGATGCAGCGGGGTACAATGAGCAGTTCTTC
CASSVDAAGYNEQFF
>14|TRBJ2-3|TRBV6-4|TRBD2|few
TGTGCCAGCAGTGAGCGGGAGGGCACAGATACGCAGTATTTT
CASSEREGTDTQYF
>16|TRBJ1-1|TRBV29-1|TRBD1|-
TGCAGCGTTCAAACGAGGCCGGGACAGACAAACACTGAAGCTTTCTTT
CSVQTRPGQTNTEAFF
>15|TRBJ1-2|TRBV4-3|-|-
TGCGCCAGCAGCCAAGATTTAGGGGGGGGCTATGGCTACACCTTC
CASSQDLGGGYGYTF
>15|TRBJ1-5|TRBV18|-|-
TGTGCCAGCTCACCACAGGGGTACAGCAATCAGCCCCAGCATTTT
CASSPQGYSNQPQHF
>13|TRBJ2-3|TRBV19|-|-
TGTGCCAGTAGTATAGGGACAGTGAATACGCAGTATTTT
CASSIGTVNTQYF
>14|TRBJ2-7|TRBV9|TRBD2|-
TGTGCCAGCAGCGATAGCGGGAGTCCCTACGAGCAGTACTTC
CASSDSGSPYEQYF
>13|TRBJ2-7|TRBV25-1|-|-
TGTGCCAGCAGTGAGCTACAGGGTGGTTTTCGGTACTTC
CASSELQGGFRYF
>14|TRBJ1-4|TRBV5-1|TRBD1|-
TGCGCCAGCAGCTACGGGACAGGGCCCGAAAAACTGTTTTTT
CASSYGTGPEKLFF
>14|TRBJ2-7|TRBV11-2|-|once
TGTGCCAGCAGCTTATGGGGGGAAAGCTACGAGCAGTACTTC
CASSLWGESYEQYF
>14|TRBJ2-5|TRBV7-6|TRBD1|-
TGTGCCAGCAGTCGACAGGGGCCAAAGGAGACCCAGTACTTC
CASSRQGPKETQYF
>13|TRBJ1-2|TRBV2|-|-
TGTGCCAGCAGTGAATGGCTTTCCTATGGCTACACCTTC
CASSEWLSYGYTF
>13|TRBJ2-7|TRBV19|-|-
TGTGCCAGTAGTGCCCTGGTCTGGAGCGAGCAGTACTTC
CASSALVWSEQYF
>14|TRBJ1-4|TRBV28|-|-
TGTGCCAGCAGCCCGATCCATCGTCGGGAAAAACTGTTTTTT
CASSPIHRREKLFF
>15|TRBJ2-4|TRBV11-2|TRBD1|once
TGTGCCAGTATCGACAGGGGAGGAGCCAAAAACATTCAGTACTTC
CASIDRGGAKNIQYF
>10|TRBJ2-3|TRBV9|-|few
TGTGCCAGTGGAGGACCCACGCAGTATTTT
CASGGPTQYF
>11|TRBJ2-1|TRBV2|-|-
TGTGCCAACAGACTAGACAATGAGCAGTTCTTC
CANRLDNEQFF
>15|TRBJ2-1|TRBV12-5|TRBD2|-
TGTGCTAGTGGTTTGTGGGTGGGACTAAACAATGAGCAGTTCTTC
CASGLWVGLNNEQFF
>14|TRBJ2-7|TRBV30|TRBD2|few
TGTGCCTGGAACTGGACTAGTCGCGTCCACGAGCAGTACTTC
CAWNWTSRVHEQYF
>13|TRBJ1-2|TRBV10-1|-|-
TGCGCCAGCAGTGAGTCCTCGGACTATGGCTACACCTTC
CASSESSDYGYTF
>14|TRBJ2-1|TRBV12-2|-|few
TGTGCAAGTCGCCCCCCGGGAACCATCAATGAGCAGTTCTTC
CASRPPGTINEQFF
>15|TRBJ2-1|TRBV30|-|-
TGTGCCTGGAGGTCTAGCGCCCACGTGTACAATGAGCAGTTCTTC
CAWRSSAHVYNEQFF
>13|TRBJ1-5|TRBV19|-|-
TGTGCCAGTAGAACGACAGAAAATCAGCCCCAGCATTTT
CASRTTENQPQHF
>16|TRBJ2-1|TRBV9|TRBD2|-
TGTGCCAGCAGCGGGAGACTAGCGGCTTCCTACAATGAGCAGTTCTTC
CASSGRLAASYNEQFF
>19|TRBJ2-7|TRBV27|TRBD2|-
TGTGCCAGCAGTTCTGGGACTAGCTCGATAACTGGCTTCCCTTACGAGCAGTACTTC
CASSSGTSSITGFPYEQYF
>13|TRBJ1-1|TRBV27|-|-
TGTGCCAGCAGGGGGCGTCCCTTTACTGAAGCTTTCTTT
CASRGRPFTEAFF
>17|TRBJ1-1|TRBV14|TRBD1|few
TGTGCCAGCAGCCAAGTGGTTTTGGGCGACAGGGTGAGAAACGCTTTCTTT
CASSQVVLGDRVRNAFF
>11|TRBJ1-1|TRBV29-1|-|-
TGCAGCGTTAGGGGAAACACTGAAGCTTTCTTT
CSVRGNTEAFF
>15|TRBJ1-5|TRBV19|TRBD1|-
TGTGCCAGTAGTATAGGGACAGGGTGGAATCAGCCCCAGCATTTT
CASSIGTGWNQPQHF
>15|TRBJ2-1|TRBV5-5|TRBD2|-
TGTGCCAGCAGCCCCGGACTAGCGGAACGCAATGAGCAGTTCTTC
CASSPGLAERNEQFF
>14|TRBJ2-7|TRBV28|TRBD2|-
TGTGCCAGCACCCCGGGGGGGAGCTCCTACGAGCAGTACTTC
CASTPGGSSYEQYF
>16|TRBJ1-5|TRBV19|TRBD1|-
TGTGCCAGTAGTATTACACCGACAGGGGTAATCCAGCCCCAGCATTTT
CASSITPTGVIQPQHF
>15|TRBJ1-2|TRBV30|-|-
TGTGCCTGGAGTGTAGGGGTGGGCATTGTCAATGGCTACACCTTC
CAWSVGVGIVNGYTF
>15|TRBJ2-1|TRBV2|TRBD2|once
TGTGCCAGCAGTGAGACTAGCGGGGGCTACAATGAGCAGTTCTTC
CASSETSGGYNEQFF
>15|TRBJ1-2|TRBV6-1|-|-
TGTGCCAGCAGTGAAAAGTTCGGAGGGCACTATGGCTACACCTTC
CASSEKFGGHYGYTF
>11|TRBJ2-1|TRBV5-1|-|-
TGCGCCAGCAGCTTGGGGGGCGAGCAGTTCTTC
CASSLGGEQFF
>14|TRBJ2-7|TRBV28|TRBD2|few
TGTGCCAGCGTTTTAGCGGGAGCGGGGTACGAGCAGTACTTC
CASVLAGAGYEQYF
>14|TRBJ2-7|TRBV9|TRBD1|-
TGTGCCAGCAGCGTAGGTCCAGGGGGTCGCGAGCAGTACTTC
CASSVGPGGREQYF
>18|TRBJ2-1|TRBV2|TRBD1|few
TGTGCCAGCAGTTGGACAGGGGAGTTGGGGATAGCGGACAATGAGCAGTTCTTC
CASSWTGELGIADNEQFF
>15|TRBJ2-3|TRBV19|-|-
TGTGCCAGTAGTTTGGACTACACCCGCGGAGATACGCAGTATTTT
CASSLDYTRGDTQYF
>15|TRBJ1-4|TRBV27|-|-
TGTGCCAGCAGTTTATTTCCGGGAGTCCGTGAAAAACTGTTTTTT
CASSLFPGVREKLFF
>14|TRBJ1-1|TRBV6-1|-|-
TGTGCCAGCAGTGTCAGTCCCGCGGACACTGAAGCTTTCTTT
CASSVSPADTEAFF
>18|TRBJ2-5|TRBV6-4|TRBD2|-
TGTGCCAGCAGTGACCCCCATGGTAGCGGGGGTGCCCAAGAGACCCAGTACTTC
CASSDPHGSGGAQETQYF
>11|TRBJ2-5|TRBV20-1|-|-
TGCAGTGCTAGCGGCCAAGAGACCCAGTACTTC
CSASGQETQYF
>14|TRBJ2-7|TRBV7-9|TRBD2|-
TGTGCCAGCAGCCCCAGGACTAGCAGTTACGAGCAGTACTTC
CASSPRTSSYEQYF